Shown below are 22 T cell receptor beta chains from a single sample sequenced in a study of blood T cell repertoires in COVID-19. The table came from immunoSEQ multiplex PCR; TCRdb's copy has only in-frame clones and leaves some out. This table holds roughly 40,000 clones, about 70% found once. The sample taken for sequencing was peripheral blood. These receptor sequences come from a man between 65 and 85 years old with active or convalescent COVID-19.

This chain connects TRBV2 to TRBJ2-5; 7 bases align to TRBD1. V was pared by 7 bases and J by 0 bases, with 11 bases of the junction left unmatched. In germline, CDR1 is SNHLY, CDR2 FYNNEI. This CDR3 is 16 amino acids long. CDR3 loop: CASTKGLGQYQETQYF. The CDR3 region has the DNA TGTGCCAGCACTAAAGGCCTGGGACAGTACCAAGAGACCCAGTACTTC.

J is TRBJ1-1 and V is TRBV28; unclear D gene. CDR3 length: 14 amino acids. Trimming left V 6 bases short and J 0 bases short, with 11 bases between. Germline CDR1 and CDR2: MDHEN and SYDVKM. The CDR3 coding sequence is TGTGCCAGCAGCCCAACTCATTTGAACACTGAAGCTTTCTTT. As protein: CASSPTHLNTEAFF.

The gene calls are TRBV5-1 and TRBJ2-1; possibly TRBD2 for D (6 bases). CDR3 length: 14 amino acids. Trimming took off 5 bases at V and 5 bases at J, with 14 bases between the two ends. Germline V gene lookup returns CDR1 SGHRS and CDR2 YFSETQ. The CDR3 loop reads CASRGTPENNEQFF. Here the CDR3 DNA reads TGCGCCAGCAGAGGGACTCCAGAGAACAATGAGCAGTTCTTC.

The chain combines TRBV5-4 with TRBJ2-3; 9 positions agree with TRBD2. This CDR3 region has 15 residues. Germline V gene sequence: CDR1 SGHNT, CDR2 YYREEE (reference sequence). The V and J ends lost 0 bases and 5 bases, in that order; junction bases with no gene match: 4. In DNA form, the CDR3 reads TGTGCCAGCAGCTTGGGGGCGGGGGGGCTAGATACGCAGTATTTT. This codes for CASSLGAGGLDTQYF.

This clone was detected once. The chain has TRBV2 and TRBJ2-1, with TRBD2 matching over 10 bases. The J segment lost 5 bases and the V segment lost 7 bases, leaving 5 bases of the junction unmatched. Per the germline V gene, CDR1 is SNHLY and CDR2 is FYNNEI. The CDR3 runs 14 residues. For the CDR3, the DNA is TGTGCCAGCACCGGGACTAGCGTACACAATGAGCAGTTCTTC. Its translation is CASTGTSVHNEQFF.

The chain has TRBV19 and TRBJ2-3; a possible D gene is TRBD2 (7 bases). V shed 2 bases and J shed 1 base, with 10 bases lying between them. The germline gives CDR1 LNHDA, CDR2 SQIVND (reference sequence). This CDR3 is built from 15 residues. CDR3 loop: CASSIRGGGTDTQYF. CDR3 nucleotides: TGTGCCAGTAGTATAAGAGGGGGGGGCACAGATACGCAGTATTTT. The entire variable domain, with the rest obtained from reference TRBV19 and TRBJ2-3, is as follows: DGGITQSPKYLFRKEGQNVTLSCEQNLNHDAMYWYRQDPGQGLRLIYYSQIVNDFQKGDIAEGYSVSREKKESFPLTVTSAQKNPTAFYLCASSIRGGGTDTQYFGPGTRLTVL.

The CDR3 sequence is CASSIGLTTGGLGYTF. CDR3 in DNA: TGTGCCAGTAGTATAGGCCTGACGACAGGGGGCTTAGGCTACACCTTC. This chain links TRBV19 with TRBJ1-2; 10 positions agree with TRBD1. V lost 1 base to trimming and J lost 8 bases; unmatched junction nucleotides: 10. The CDR3 extends over 16 amino acids. Germline CDR1 and CDR2: LNHDA and SQIVND (reference sequence).

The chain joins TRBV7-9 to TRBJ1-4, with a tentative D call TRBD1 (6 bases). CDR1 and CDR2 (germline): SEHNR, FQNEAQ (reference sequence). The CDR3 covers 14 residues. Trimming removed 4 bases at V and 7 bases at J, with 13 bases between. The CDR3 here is CASSSTGVPEKLFF. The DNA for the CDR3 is TGTGCCAGCAGCTCGACAGGAGTTCCTGAAAAACTGTTTTTT.

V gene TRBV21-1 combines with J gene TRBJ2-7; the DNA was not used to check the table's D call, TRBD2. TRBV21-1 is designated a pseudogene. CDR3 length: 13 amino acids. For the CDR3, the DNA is TGTGCCAGCAAGCAAAGAGGCAGCTACGAGCAGTACTTC. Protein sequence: CASKQRGSYEQYF.

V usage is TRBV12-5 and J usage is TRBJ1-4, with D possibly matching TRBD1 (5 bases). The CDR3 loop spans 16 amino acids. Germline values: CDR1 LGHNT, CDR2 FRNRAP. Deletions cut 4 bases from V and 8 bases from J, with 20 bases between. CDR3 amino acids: CASGSRNAGRGEKLFF. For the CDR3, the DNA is TGTGCTAGTGGTTCGAGAAATGCAGGGCGGGGCGAAAAACTGTTTTTT. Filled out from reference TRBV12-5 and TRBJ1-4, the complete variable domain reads DARVTQTPRHKVTEMGQEVTMRCQPILGHNTVFWYRQTMMQGLELLAYFRNRAPLDDSGMPKDRFSAEMPDATLATLKIQPSEPRDSAVYFCASGSRNAGRGEKLFFGSGTQLSVL.

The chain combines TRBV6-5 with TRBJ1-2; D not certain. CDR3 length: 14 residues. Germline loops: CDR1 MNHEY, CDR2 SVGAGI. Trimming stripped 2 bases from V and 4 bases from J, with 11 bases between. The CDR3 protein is CASSYGREFYGYTF. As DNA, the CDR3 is TGTGCCAGCAGTTACGGGAGAGAATTCTATGGCTACACCTTC.

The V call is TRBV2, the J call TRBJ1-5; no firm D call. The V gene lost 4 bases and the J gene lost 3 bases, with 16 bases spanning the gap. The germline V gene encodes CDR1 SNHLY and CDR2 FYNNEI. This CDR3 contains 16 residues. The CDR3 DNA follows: TGTGCCAGCAGTGTCGAGTCGGTCAAGAACAATCAGCCCCAGCATTTT. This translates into CASSVESVKNNQPQHF. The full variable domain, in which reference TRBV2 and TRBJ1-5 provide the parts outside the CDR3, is EPEVTQTPSHQVTQMGQEVILRCVPISNHLYFYWYRQILGQKVEFLVSFYNNEISEKSEIFDDQFSVERPDGSNFTLKIRSTKLEDSAMYFCASSVESVKNNQPQHFGDGTRLSIL.

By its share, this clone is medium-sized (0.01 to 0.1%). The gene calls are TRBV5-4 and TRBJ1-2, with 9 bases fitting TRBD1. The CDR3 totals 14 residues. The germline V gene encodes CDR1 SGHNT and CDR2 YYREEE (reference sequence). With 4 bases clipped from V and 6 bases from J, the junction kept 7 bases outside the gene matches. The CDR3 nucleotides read TGTGCCAGCAGCAAGGGGAGACAGGGGGATGGCTACACCTTC. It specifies CASSKGRQGDGYTF.

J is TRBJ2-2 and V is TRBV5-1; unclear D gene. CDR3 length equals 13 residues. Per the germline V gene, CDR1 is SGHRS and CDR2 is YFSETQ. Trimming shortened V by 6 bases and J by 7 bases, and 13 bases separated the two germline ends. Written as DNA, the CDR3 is TGCGCCAGCAAAAAAATAGTAGACGGGGAGCTGTTTTTT. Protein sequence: CASKKIVDGELFF.

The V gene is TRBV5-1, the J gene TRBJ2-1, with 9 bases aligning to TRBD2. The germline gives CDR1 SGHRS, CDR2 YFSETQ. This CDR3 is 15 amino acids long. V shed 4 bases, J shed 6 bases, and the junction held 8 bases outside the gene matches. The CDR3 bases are TGCGCCAGCAGCGGGGCGGGGGGGCCCATCAATGAGCAGTTCTTC. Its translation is CASSGAGGPINEQFF.

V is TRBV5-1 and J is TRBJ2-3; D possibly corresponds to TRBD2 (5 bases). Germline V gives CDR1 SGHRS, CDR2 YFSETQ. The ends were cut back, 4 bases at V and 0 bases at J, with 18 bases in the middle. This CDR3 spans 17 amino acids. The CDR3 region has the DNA TGCGCCAGCAGCCTTCCCGGGCTCCCGGGGAGCACAGATACGCAGTATTTT. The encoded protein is CASSLPGLPGSTDTQYF. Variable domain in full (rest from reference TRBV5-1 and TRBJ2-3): KAGVTQTPRYLIKTRGQQVTLSCSPISGHRSVSWYQQTPGQGLQFLFEYFSETQRNKGNFPGRFSGRQFSNSRSEMNVSTLELGDSALYLCASSLPGLPGSTDTQYFGPGTRLTVL.

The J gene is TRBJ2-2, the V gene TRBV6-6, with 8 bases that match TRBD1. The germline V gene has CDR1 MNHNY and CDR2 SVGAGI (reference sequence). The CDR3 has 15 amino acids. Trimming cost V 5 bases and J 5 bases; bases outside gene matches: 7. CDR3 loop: CASSPRTGWTGELFF. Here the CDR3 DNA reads TGTGCCAGCAGTCCCCGGACAGGGTGGACCGGGGAGCTGTTTTTT.

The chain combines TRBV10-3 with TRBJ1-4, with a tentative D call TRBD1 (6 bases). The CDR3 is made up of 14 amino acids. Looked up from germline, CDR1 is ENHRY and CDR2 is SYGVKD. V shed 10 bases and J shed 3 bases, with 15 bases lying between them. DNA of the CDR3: TGTGCCAGTCGAACTACAGGGTCTAATGAAAAACTGTTTTTT. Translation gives CASRTTGSNEKLFF.

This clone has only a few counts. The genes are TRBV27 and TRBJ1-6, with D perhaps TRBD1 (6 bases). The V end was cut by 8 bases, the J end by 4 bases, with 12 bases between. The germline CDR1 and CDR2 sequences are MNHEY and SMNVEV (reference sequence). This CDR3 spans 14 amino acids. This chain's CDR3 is CASRHREYNSPLHF. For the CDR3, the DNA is TGTGCCAGCCGGCACAGGGAGTATAATTCACCCCTCCACTTT.

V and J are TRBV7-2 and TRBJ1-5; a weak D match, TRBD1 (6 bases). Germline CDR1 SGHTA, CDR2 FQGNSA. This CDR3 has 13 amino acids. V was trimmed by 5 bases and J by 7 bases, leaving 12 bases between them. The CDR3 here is CASSPQTGQPQHF. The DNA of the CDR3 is TGTGCCAGCAGCCCTCAGACAGGACAGCCCCAGCATTTT.

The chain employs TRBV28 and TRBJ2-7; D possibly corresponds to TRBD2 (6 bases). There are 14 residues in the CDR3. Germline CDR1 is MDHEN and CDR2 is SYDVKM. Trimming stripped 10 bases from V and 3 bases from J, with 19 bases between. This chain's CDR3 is CATVNRGRLYEQYF. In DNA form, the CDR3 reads TGTGCCACCGTCAACCGGGGGAGGCTCTACGAGCAGTACTTC.

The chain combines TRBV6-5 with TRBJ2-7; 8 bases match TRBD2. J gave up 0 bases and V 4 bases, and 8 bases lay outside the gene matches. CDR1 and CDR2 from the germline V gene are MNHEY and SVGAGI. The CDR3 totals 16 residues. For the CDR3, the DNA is TGTGCCAGCAGTTCGGCCAGCGGGGGCAGCTCCTACGAGCAGTACTTC. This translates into CASSSASGGSSYEQYF.